This TCR beta chain was sequenced for a study of early T cells in non-severe SARS-CoV-2 infection. As for the study in general: The study sequenced bulk RNA from unsorted whole blood, with chains unpaired.

Remarks on this clonotype: Its target is unknown.

Individual cDNA molecules received unique molecular identifiers during library preparation. Via MiXCR, TCRdb re-called the 5' RACE reads, giving one row per CDR3 protein. The profile shows about 83,000 distinct CDR3 sequences, roughly 10% of them singletons. Overall study findings and caveats: Using VDJdb, the matching emphasized anti-spike CD8 responses while missing private and CD4 specificities.

Germline lookup yields CDR1 MGHDK and CDR2 SYGVNS. The CDR3 is made up of 14 amino acids. V lost 5 bases, J lost 5 bases, and 8 bases stayed unmatched. This TCR was recovered from an adult who was a healthcare worker with PCR-confirmed SARS-CoV-2 infection or an uninfected control (not recorded which). V is TRBV25-1 and J is TRBJ2-5; 7 bases match TRBD1. Material: whole blood, obtained at baseline. The DNA of the CDR3 is TGTGCCAGCAGTCCAGACAGGGTCACCGAGACCCAGTACTTC. This gives the protein CASSPDRVTETQYF.